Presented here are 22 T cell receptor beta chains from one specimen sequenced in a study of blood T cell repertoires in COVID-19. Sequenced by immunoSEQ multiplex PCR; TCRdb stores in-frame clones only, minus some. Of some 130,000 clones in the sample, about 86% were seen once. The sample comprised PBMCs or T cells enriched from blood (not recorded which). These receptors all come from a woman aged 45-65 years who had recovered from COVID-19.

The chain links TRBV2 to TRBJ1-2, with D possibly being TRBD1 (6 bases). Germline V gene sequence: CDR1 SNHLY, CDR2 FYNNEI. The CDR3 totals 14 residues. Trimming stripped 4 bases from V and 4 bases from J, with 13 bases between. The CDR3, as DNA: TGTGCCAGCAGTGGTACAGGGACCATCTATGGCTACACCTTC. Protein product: CASSGTGTIYGYTF.

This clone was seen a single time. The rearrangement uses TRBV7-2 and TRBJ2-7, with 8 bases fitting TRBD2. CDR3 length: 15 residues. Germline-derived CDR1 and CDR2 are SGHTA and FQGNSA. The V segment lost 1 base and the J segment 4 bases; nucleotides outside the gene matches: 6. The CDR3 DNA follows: TGTGCCAGCAGCTTAGATGCGGGGGGCCTTTACGAGCAGTACTTC. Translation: CASSLDAGGLYEQYF.

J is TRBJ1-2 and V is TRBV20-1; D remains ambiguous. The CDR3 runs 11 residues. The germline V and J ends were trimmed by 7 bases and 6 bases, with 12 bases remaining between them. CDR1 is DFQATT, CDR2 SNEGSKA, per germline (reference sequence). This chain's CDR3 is CSVQRIDGYTF. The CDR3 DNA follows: TGCAGTGTACAGAGAATTGATGGCTACACCTTC.

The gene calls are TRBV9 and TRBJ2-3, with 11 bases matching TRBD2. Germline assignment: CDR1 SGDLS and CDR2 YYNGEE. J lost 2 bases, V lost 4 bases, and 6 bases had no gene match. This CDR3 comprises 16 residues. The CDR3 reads CASSMTSGAITDTQYF. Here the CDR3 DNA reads TGTGCCAGCAGCATGACTAGCGGGGCAATCACAGATACGCAGTATTTT.

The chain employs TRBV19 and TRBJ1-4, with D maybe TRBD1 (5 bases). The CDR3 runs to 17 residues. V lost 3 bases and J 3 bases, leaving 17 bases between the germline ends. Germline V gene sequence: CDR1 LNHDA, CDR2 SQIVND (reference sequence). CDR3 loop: CASSIRAATPANEKLFF. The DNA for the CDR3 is TGTGCCAGTAGTATCAGGGCAGCTACACCGGCTAATGAAAAACTGTTTTTT.

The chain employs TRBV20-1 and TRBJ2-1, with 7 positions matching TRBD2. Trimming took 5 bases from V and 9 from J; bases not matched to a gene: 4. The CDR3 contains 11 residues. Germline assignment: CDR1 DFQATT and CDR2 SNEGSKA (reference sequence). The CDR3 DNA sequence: TGCAGTGCTGGAAAGCGGGGTGAGCAGTTCTTC. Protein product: CSAGKRGEQFF.

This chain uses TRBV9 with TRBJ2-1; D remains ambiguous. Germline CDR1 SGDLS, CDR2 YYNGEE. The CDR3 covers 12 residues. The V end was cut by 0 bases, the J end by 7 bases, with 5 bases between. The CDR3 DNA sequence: TGTGCCAGCAGCGTAGGTCCAAATGAGCAGTTCTTC. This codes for CASSVGPNEQFF.

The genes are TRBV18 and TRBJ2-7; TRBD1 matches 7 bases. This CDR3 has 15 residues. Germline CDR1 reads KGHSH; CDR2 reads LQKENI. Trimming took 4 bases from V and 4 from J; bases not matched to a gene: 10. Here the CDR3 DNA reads TGTGCCAGCTCACGGGCTGAAGGGACAGCTTACGAGCAGTACTTC. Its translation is CASSRAEGTAYEQYF.

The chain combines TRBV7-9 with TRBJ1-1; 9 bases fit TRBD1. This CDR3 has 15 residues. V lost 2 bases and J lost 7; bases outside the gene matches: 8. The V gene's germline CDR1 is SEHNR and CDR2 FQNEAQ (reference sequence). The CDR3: CASSLWRQGGDEAFF. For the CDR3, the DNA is TGTGCCAGCAGCTTATGGAGACAGGGGGGTGATGAAGCTTTCTTT.

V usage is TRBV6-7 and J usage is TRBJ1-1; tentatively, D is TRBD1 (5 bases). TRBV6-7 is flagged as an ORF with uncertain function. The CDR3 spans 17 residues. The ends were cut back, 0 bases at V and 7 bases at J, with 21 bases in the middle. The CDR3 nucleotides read TGTGCCAGCAGTTACTCTATATGTCAGGGAAACTTGTTTGAAGCTTTCTTT. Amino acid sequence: CASSYSICQGNLFEAFF.

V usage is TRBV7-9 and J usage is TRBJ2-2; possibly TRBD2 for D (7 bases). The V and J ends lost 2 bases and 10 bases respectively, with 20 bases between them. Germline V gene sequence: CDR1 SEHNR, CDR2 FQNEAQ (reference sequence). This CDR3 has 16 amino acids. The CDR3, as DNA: TGTGCCAGCAGCTTAAGCTACGGGGGGCAGGTGAAGGAGCTGTTTTTT. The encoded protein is CASSLSYGGQVKELFF.

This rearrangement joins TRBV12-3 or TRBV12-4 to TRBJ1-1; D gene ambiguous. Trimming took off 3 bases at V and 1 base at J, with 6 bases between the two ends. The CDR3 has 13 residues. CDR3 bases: TGTGCCAGCAGTTTTCGAGAGAACACTGAAGCTTTCTTT. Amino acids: CASSFRENTEAFF.

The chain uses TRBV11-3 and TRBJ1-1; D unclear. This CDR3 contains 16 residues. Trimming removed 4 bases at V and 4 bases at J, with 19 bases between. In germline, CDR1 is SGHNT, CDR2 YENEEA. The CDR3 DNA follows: TGTGCCAGCAGCTCCCCGGGAGGCCGATCGGTCACTGAAGCTTTCTTT. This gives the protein CASSSPGGRSVTEAFF. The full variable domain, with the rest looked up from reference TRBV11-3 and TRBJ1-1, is EAGVVQSPRYKIIEKKQPVAFWCNPISGHNTLYWYLQNLGQGPELLIRYENEEAVDDSQLPKDRFSAERLKGVDSTLKIQPAELGDSAVYLCASSSPGGRSVTEAFFGQGTRLTVV.

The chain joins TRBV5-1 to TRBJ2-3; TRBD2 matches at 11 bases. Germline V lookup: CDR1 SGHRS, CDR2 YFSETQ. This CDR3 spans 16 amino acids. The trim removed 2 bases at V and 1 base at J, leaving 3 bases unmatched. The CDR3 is CASSFQTSGGTDTQYF. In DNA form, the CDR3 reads TGCGCCAGCAGCTTCCAGACTAGCGGGGGCACAGATACGCAGTATTTT.

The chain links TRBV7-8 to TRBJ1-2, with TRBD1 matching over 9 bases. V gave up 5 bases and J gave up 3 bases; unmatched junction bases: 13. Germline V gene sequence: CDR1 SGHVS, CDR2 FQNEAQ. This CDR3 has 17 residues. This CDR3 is CASSLGTGSVLDYGYTF. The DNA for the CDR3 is TGTGCCAGCAGCCTAGGGACAGGGAGCGTTCTTGACTATGGCTACACCTTC.

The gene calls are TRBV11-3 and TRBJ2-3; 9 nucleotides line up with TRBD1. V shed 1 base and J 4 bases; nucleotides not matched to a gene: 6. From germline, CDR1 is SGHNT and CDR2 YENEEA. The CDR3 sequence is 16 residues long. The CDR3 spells CASSLGWDRVADTQYF. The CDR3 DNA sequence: TGTGCCAGCAGCTTAGGTTGGGACAGGGTGGCAGATACGCAGTATTTT.

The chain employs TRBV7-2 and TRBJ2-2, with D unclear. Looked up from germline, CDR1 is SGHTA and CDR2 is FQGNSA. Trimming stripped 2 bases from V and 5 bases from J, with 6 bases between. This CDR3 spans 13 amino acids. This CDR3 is CASSLQLTGELFF. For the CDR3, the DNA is TGTGCCAGCAGCTTACAATTGACCGGGGAGCTGTTTTTT.

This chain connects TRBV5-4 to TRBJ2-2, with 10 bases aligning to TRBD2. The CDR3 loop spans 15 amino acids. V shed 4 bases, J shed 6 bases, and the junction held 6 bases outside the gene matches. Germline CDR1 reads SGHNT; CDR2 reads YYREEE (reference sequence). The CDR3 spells CASSQSGTSAGELFF. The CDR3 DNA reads TGTGCCAGCAGCCAATCCGGGACTAGCGCCGGGGAGCTGTTTTTT.

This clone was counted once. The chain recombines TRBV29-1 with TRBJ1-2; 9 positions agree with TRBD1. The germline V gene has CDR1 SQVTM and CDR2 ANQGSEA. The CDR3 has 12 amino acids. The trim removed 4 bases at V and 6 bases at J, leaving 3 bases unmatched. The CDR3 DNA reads TGCAGCGTTGGACAGGGGGAAAATGGCTACACCTTC. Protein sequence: CSVGQGENGYTF.

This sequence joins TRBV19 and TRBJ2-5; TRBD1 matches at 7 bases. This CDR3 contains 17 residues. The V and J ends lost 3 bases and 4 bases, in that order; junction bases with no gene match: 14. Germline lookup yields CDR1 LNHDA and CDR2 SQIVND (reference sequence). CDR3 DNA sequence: TGTGCCAGTAGTATCGCTCAGGGACAGCGGCTGGGAGAGACCCAGTACTTC. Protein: CASSIAQGQRLGETQYF.

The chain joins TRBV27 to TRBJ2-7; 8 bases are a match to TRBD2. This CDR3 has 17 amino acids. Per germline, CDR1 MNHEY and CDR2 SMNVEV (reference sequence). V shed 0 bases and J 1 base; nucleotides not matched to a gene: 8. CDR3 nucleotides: TGTGCCAGCAGTTTATCGGGTCGGCGGGGGGCGTCCTACGAGCAGTACTTC. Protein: CASSLSGRRGASYEQYF.

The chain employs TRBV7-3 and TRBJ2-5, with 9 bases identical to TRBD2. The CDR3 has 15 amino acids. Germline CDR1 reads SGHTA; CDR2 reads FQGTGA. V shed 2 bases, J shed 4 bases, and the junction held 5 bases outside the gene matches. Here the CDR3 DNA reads TGTGCCAGCAGCTTAGGTGGTAGCGGGGGAGAGACCCAGTACTTC. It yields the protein CASSLGGSGGETQYF.